What follows are 23 T cell receptor beta chains derived from one specimen sequenced in a study of CD4 T cells in relation to SARS-CoV-2 and coronaviruses. Libraries were prepared by immunoSEQ multiplex PCR; TCRdb keeps only in-frame clonotypes and omits some of them. The sample records 30,000 to 45,000 clones, about four fifths being singletons. For these receptors, no antigen is known. Sequencing was performed on naive CD4+ T cells from PBMCs, cultured in vitro. Subset given: naive CD4+ T cells isolated by negative enrichment. Receptors originate from an adult with COVID-19.

The rearrangement uses TRBV6-5 and TRBJ2-4, with D uncertain. V was clipped by 6 bases and J by 5 bases, with 14 bases between them. CDR3 length equals 14 residues. CDR1 is MNHEY and CDR2 is SVGAGI in the germline V gene. CDR3: CASRPLGAENIQYF. DNA of the CDR3: TGTGCCAGCAGACCCCTAGGTGCCGAAAACATTCAGTACTTC.

V and J are TRBV10-3 and TRBJ2-3; D gene ambiguous. Germline CDR1 is ENHRY and CDR2 is SYGVKD. V was cut by 8 bases and J by 2 bases, with 14 bases left in between. The CDR3 spans 14 residues. The CDR3 loop is CAIWEDLDTDTQYF. The CDR3 bases are TGTGCCATCTGGGAAGACCTAGACACAGATACGCAGTATTTT.

This chain links TRBV6-5 with TRBJ1-5, with no clear D. V lost 4 bases to trimming and J lost 0 bases, with 7 bases between them. The germline gives CDR1 MNHEY, CDR2 SVGAGI. The CDR3 is made up of 14 amino acids. Here the CDR3 reads CASSSHPSNQPQHF. The CDR3 bases are TGTGCCAGCAGTTCCCATCCTAGCAATCAGCCCCAGCATTTT.

V usage is TRBV2 and J usage is TRBJ2-3; D not certain. V lost 1 base and J 0 bases, leaving 8 bases between the germline ends. CDR3 length: 15 residues. Germline lookup yields CDR1 SNHLY and CDR2 FYNNEI. The CDR3 spells CASSEGRPSTDTQYF. In DNA, the CDR3 is TGTGCCAGCAGTGAAGGGAGACCTAGCACAGATACGCAGTATTTT. Looking up the rest from reference TRBV2 and TRBJ2-3 gives the full variable domain: EPEVTQTPSHQVTQMGQEVILRCVPISNHLYFYWYRQILGQKVEFLVSFYNNEISEKSEIFDDQFSVERPDGSNFTLKIRSTKLEDSAMYFCASSEGRPSTDTQYFGPGTRLTVL.

This chain connects TRBV14 to TRBJ2-4, with D perhaps matching TRBD1 or TRBD2 (6 bases each). Germline assignment: CDR1 SGHDN and CDR2 FVKESK. V gave up 2 bases and J gave up 9 bases, with 17 bases separating them. CDR3 length equals 15 residues. The CDR3 DNA reads as TGTGCCAGCAGCCAACTGGTGGGGGGCTTTGGCATTCAGTACTTC. Translated: CASSQLVGGFGIQYF.

The chain uses TRBV5-1 and TRBJ2-3; 11 nucleotides line up with TRBD2. V dropped 4 bases and J dropped 3; count of bases not matched to a gene: 10. The CDR3 is 17 amino acids. Germline V gives CDR1 SGHRS, CDR2 YFSETQ. The CDR3 coding sequence is TGCGCCAGCAGCCCCTTACCGTCTAGCGGGGGGACAGATACGCAGTATTTT. Encoded protein: CASSPLPSSGGTDTQYF.

The V call is TRBV7-8, the J call TRBJ2-6; TRBD1 matches at 9 bases. CDR1 and CDR2 from the germline V gene are SGHVS and FQNEAQ. CDR3 length: 16 residues. J gave up 2 bases and V 5 bases, and 4 bases lay outside the gene matches. CDR3 nucleotide sequence: TGTGCCAGCAGCAGGACAGGGGTTGCTGGGGCCAACGTCCTGACTTTC. Its protein is CASSRTGVAGANVLTF. The full variable domain, with the rest looked up from reference TRBV7-8 and TRBJ2-6, is GAGVSQSPRYKVAKRGQDVALRCDPISGHVSLFWYQQALGQGPEFLTYFQNEAQLDKSGLPSDRFFAERPEGSVSTLKIQRTQQEDSAVYLCASSRTGVAGANVLTFGAGSRLTVL.

This sequence joins TRBV5-5 and TRBJ2-5; the D is unclear. The CDR3 sequence is 12 residues long. In germline, CDR1 is SGHKS, CDR2 YYEKEE (reference sequence). V was trimmed by 2 bases and J by 5 bases, leaving 7 bases between them. The CDR3 sequence is CASSFHGETQYF. The CDR3 bases are TGTGCCAGCAGCTTTCACGGGGAGACCCAGTACTTC.

CDR3 region: CASSLVGNQPQHF. The CDR3 coding sequence is TGTGCCAGCAGTTTAGTAGGGAACCAGCCCCAGCATTTT. The chain uses TRBV12-3 or TRBV12-4 and TRBJ1-5; unclear D gene. Trimming stripped 1 base from V and 7 bases from J, with 8 bases between. The CDR3 covers 13 residues.

This clone was seen a few times. The chain has TRBV3-1 (or the pseudogene TRBV3-2) and TRBJ2-7, with TRBD2 as a possible D gene (6 bases). V was shortened by 4 bases and J by 4 bases, with 8 bases between the two germline ends. The CDR3 has 12 amino acids. Germline CDR1 and CDR2: LGHDT and YNNKEL (reference sequence). The CDR3 DNA is TGTGCCAGCAGCCTTAGCGGTTACGAGCAGTACTTC. Its protein product is CASSLSGYEQYF.

On this clone: One end of the junction fails to match germline, which may point to a read error. The chain uses TRBV3-1 (or the pseudogene TRBV3-2) and TRBJ2-2, with 7 bases matching TRBD2. CDR3 length equals 15 residues. Per germline, CDR1 LGHDT and CDR2 YNNKEL (reference sequence). The CDR3 DNA is TGTGCCAGCAGCCTTAGCGGGCACGGCACCCGGGAGCTGTTTTTT. Amino acids: CASSLSGHGTRELFF.

The chain carries TRBV6-2 or TRBV6-3 and TRBJ2-1; no clear D gene. Trimming took off 6 bases at V and 0 bases at J, with 12 bases between the two ends. From germline, CDR1 is MNHEY and CDR2 SVGEGT. The CDR3 sequence is 15 residues long. Here the CDR3 DNA reads TGTGCCAGCAGCACAATAGCCACCTCCTACAATGAGCAGTTCTTC. It yields the protein CASSTIATSYNEQFF.

The V and J genes are TRBV2 and TRBJ1-6; unclear D gene. The length of the CDR3 is 13 residues. The V gene's germline CDR1 is SNHLY and CDR2 FYNNEI. V lost 6 bases and J lost 9, with 12 bases in between. DNA for the CDR3: TGTGCCAGCAGCGAAAGAAATACTTCACCCCTCCACTTT. Translation gives CASSERNTSPLHF.

The chain joins TRBV19 to TRBJ2-3; TRBD2 aligns across 11 bases. The CDR3 extends over 15 amino acids. The V and J ends lost 6 bases and 6 bases, in that order; junction bases with no gene match: 8. The germline CDR1 and CDR2 sequences are LNHDA and SQIVND (reference sequence). The CDR3 protein is CASRIGTSGSDTQYF. The CDR3 DNA sequence: TGTGCCAGTAGAATTGGGACTAGCGGCTCGGATACGCAGTATTTT.

The chain employs TRBV18 and TRBJ1-5; D is undetermined. The ends were cut back, 2 bases at V and 4 bases at J, with 6 bases in the middle. The CDR3 contains 13 residues. Looked up from germline, CDR1 is KGHSH and CDR2 is LQKENI. CDR3 protein: CASSPFWNQPQHF. In nucleotides, the CDR3 is TGTGCCAGCTCACCATTCTGGAATCAGCCCCAGCATTTT.

The chain uses TRBV18 and TRBJ2-5, with D possibly TRBD1 on 6 matching bases. V was shortened by 6 bases and J by 3 bases, with 11 bases between the two germline ends. There are 13 residues in the CDR3. Germline-derived CDR1 and CDR2 are KGHSH and LQKENI. CDR3 residues: CASSKDRKETQYF. The CDR3 DNA reads as TGTGCCAGCTCCAAGGACAGAAAAGAGACCCAGTACTTC.

This chain links TRBV7-9 with TRBJ1-2; D is undetermined. This CDR3 is built from 12 residues. V lost 2 bases, J lost 4 bases, and 5 bases lay in between. CDR1 and CDR2 (germline): SEHNR, FQNEAQ (reference sequence). The CDR3 protein is CASSLYSYGYTF. The CDR3 nucleotides read TGTGCCAGCAGCTTATACAGCTATGGCTACACCTTC.

This clone was seen a single time. This rearrangement joins TRBV18 to TRBJ1-1; tentative D call: TRBD1 (6 bases). The V gene lost 3 bases and the J gene lost 0 bases, with 8 bases spanning the gap. Germline CDR1 reads KGHSH; CDR2 reads LQKENI. The CDR3 runs to 14 residues. The CDR3 loop is CASSPQGMNTEAFF. Here the CDR3 DNA reads TGTGCCAGCTCACCGCAGGGGATGAACACTGAAGCTTTCTTT.

The rearrangement joins TRBV28 to TRBJ2-1; D is unresolved. This CDR3 is built from 14 residues. With 2 bases removed from V and 4 bases from J, the gap between germline ends came to 9 bases. Germline V gene sequence: CDR1 MDHEN, CDR2 SYDVKM. CDR3 DNA: TGTGCCAGCAGTTTAGCGGTCCGATACAATGAGCAGTTCTTC. This gives the protein CASSLAVRYNEQFF.

The genes are TRBV19 and TRBJ1-1; D is perhaps TRBD1 (5 bases). V lost 4 bases and J lost 1, with 13 bases in between. Germline assignment: CDR1 LNHDA and CDR2 SQIVND (reference sequence). The CDR3 loop spans 15 amino acids. The CDR3 protein is CASSTHTGANTEAFF. CDR3 sequence (DNA): TGTGCCAGTAGTACCCATACAGGAGCGAACACTGAAGCTTTCTTT.

Here the CDR3 DNA reads TGTGCCAGCAGTAGACCTCGGGACGGCTACAATGAGCAGTTCTTC. It translates to CASSRPRDGYNEQFF. The rearrangement uses TRBV2 and TRBJ2-1, with D possibly being TRBD1 or TRBD2 (5 bases each). Germline values: CDR1 SNHLY, CDR2 FYNNEI. V lost 5 bases and J lost 3, with 14 bases in between. This CDR3 comprises 15 residues.

This rearrangement joins TRBV5-1 to TRBJ2-2; 10 bases are shared with TRBD2. This CDR3 is built from 16 residues. With 4 bases clipped from V and 4 bases from J, the junction kept 7 bases outside the gene matches. Germline V lookup: CDR1 SGHRS, CDR2 YFSETQ. This CDR3 is CASSPGAGGITGELFF. The CDR3 DNA sequence: TGCGCCAGCAGCCCCGGAGCGGGAGGGATCACCGGGGAGCTGTTTTTT.

This clone appeared a few times. The chain employs TRBV6-5 and TRBJ1-1; no reliable D call. CDR3 size: 12 residues. Germline V lookup: CDR1 MNHEY, CDR2 SVGAGI. V was trimmed by 6 bases and J by 4 bases, leaving 9 bases between them. CDR3 sequence reads: CASSWTGTEAFF. CDR3 sequence (DNA): TGTGCCAGCAGCTGGACGGGCACTGAAGCTTTCTTT.